This passage covers 18 T cell receptor beta chains from one sample sequenced in a study of T cells in Graves' hyperthyroidism and ophthalmopathy. TCR beta CDR3 sequences were amplified from RNA transcripts. HTBI primers were used for first-round RT-PCR of the TCR CDR3. Each CDR3 protein gets one entry after TCRdb re-called the multiplex PCR reads with MiXCR. Of more than 300,000 distinct CDR3 sequences listed, about 14% are singletons. The sequenced material came from blood. These receptors were collected from a woman in her 30s with Graves' ophthalmopathy.

This clonotype was seen more than once but under ten times. CDR3 sequence: CASSNIGPQHF. The CDR3 nucleotides are TGTGCCAGTAGTAACATAGGGCCCCAGCATTTT. The rearrangement joins TRBV19 to TRBJ1-5; D is unclear. CDR3 length: 11 amino acids. Germline CDR1 reads LNHDA; CDR2 reads SQIVND (reference sequence). V shed 4 bases and J shed 9 bases, with 7 bases lying between them.

Ten or more counts support this clonotype. The genes are TRBV20-1 and TRBJ2-7; D perhaps matches TRBD1 (5 bases). Germline CDR1 reads DFQATT; CDR2 reads SNEGSKA (reference sequence). The CDR3 consists of 13 residues. Between the trimmed V and J ends, which lost 7 bases and 5 bases, there was a span of 18 bases. In DNA form, the CDR3 reads TGCAGTGTTATAAGGCCAGGGTGGGACGAGCAGTACTTC. Translating it yields CSVIRPGWDEQYF.

This clonotype was seen many times. The chain combines TRBV5-6 with TRBJ2-7; TRBD2 matches 7 bases. The germline gives CDR1 SGHDT, CDR2 YYEEEE. J lost 0 bases, V lost 4 bases, and 4 bases had no gene match. The CDR3 extends over 14 amino acids. The CDR3 reads CASSTGLDSYEQYF. The CDR3 coding sequence is TGTGCCAGCAGCACCGGACTAGACTCCTACGAGCAGTACTTC.

This clonotype has more than one count but fewer than ten. A much larger clone lies one base from this, so it may be a read error. The CDR3 DNA reads as TGTGCCGGCAGCAAATCGGGTCAGGACAATCAGCCCCAGCATTTT. Amino acids: CAGSKSGQDNQPQHF. J is TRBJ1-5 and V is TRBV12-3 or TRBV12-4; D uncertain. The CDR3 consists of 15 residues.

The chain has TRBV5-4 and TRBJ2-2; 9 bases match TRBD2. V trimming: 4 bases; J trimming: 0 bases; junction bases outside the gene matches: 7. Germline V gives CDR1 SGHNT, CDR2 YYREEE (reference sequence). The CDR3 runs to 17 residues. The CDR3 loop is CASSGSGGPPNTGELFF. CDR3 coding DNA: TGTGCCAGCAGCGGCAGCGGGGGGCCCCCGAACACCGGGGAGCTGTTTTTT.

This clonotype was counted many times. CDR3 sequence (DNA): TGTGCCAGCAGGTTGACAGGAAAGTATTCACCCCTCCACTTT. This encodes CASRLTGKYSPLHF. The chain employs TRBV28 and TRBJ1-6, with TRBD1 as a possible D gene (6 bases). Trimming removed 6 bases at V and 8 bases at J, with 14 bases between. The V gene's germline CDR1 is MDHEN and CDR2 SYDVKM. This CDR3 spans 14 amino acids.

This clonotype was detected many times. V gene TRBV9 combines with J gene TRBJ2-1, with D perhaps matching TRBD2 (6 bases). This CDR3 has 16 amino acids. The V and J ends lost 1 base and 1 base respectively, with 12 bases between them. Germline assignment: CDR1 SGDLS and CDR2 YYNGEE. CDR3: CASSVTGLSSYNEQFF. DNA of the CDR3: TGTGCCAGCAGCGTAACAGGACTATCTTCCTACAATGAGCAGTTCTTC.

This clonotype has more than one count but fewer than ten. Compared with germline, one end of the junction differs, possibly owing to a read error. The gene calls are TRBV2 and TRBJ2-2, with TRBD1 identical over 8 bases. CDR3 length equals 15 residues. Germline-derived CDR1 and CDR2 are SNHLY and FYNNEI. In nucleotides, the CDR3 is TGTGCCAGCAGAGAAGGACAGGGGAACACCGGGGAGCTGTTTTTT. This translates into CASREGQGNTGELFF.

This clonotype has a count of ten or more. The gene calls are TRBV20-1 and TRBJ1-5; 10 bases fit TRBD1. V lost 2 bases, J lost 5 bases, and 9 bases stayed unmatched. In germline, CDR1 is DFQATT, CDR2 SNEGSKA (reference sequence). The length of the CDR3 is 16 residues. The CDR3 bases are TGCAGTGCTAGACACCGGGACAGGGGTTTACATCAGCCCCAGCATTTT. Protein sequence: CSARHRDRGLHQPQHF.

This clonotype was counted at least ten times. The chain employs TRBV12-3 or TRBV12-4 and TRBJ2-1, with a tentative D call TRBD1 (5 bases). The CDR3 consists of 13 residues. With 4 bases removed from V and 5 bases from J, the gap between germline ends came to 9 bases. The CDR3 DNA is TGTGCCAGCAGTTGGAAGGGGAACAATGAGCAGTTCTTC. Its translation is CASSWKGNNEQFF.

The chain links TRBV19 to TRBJ1-1, with D possibly TRBD1 on 6 matching bases. V was cut by 6 bases and J by 6 bases, with 20 bases left in between. Germline V CDR1 and CDR2: LNHDA, SQIVND (reference sequence). The CDR3 consists of 15 residues. The DNA of the CDR3 is TGTGCCAGTAGCGAATTACAGGGCGGGATGCCTGAAGCTTTCTTT. Amino acids: CASSELQGGMPEAFF.

There are many counts of this clonotype. The chain carries TRBV30 and TRBJ2-3; 10 bases fit TRBD1. This CDR3 has 13 amino acids. J was trimmed by 5 bases and V by 5 bases; bases with no gene match: 4. Germline CDR1 is GTSNPN and CDR2 is SVGIG (reference sequence). For the CDR3, the DNA is TGTGCCTGGGACAGGGGGCGCGTAGATACGCAGTATTTT. It codes for CAWDRGRVDTQYF.

In this sample, this clonotype turned up many times. The V call is TRBV3-1, the J call TRBJ2-6; D unresolved. V was pared by 8 bases and J by 0 bases, with 11 bases between. CDR3 length equals 15 residues. Germline CDR1 and CDR2: LGHDT and YNNKEL (reference sequence). The DNA of the CDR3 is TGTGCCAGCGATCGGAGTGGCTCTGGGGCCAACGTCCTGACTTTC. Translated: CASDRSGSGANVLTF.

This clonotype was detected many times. The rearrangement links TRBV10-3 to TRBJ1-2; D is unclear. Germline V gene data show CDR1 as ENHRY and CDR2 as SYGVKD. V lost 3 bases, J lost 4 bases, and 3 bases lay in between. The CDR3 has 11 residues. The CDR3 DNA reads as TGTGCCATCAGTGACGGCTATGGCTACACCTTC. It is translated as CAISDGYGYTF.

This clonotype turned up a few times. The genes are TRBV5-1 and TRBJ1-2; 9 bases map to TRBD1. The germline V gene has CDR1 SGHRS and CDR2 YFSETQ. The V gene end was trimmed by 4 bases and the J gene end by 7 bases; junction bases not matched to a gene: 5. The CDR3 consists of 13 residues. CDR3 DNA: TGCGCCAGCAGCCTACAGGGGGCGGGTGGCTACACCTTC. Protein: CASSLQGAGGYTF.

This clonotype was seen repeatedly, ten times or more. The gene calls are TRBV10-1 and TRBJ2-2; D is possibly TRBD2 (6 bases). Germline V gene lookup returns CDR1 WNHNN and CDR2 SYGVQD (reference sequence). This CDR3 comprises 18 residues. V shed 3 bases and J shed 0 bases, with 17 bases lying between them. The CDR3 DNA sequence: TGCGCCAGCAGTGAAGTATATGGGGGGTCCGCGAACACCGGGGAGCTGTTTTTT. Amino acids: CASSEVYGGSANTGELFF.

This clonotype occurred many times. The chain couples TRBV20-1 to TRBJ1-1; possibly TRBD1 for D (5 bases). Germline CDR1 is DFQATT and CDR2 is SNEGSKA (reference sequence). V was clipped by 0 bases and J by 3 bases, with 14 bases between them. This CDR3 spans 15 amino acids. Written as DNA, the CDR3 is TGCAGTGCTAGAGACGGGGGTAAAGGGGACACTGAAGCTTTCTTT. Amino acids: CSARDGGKGDTEAFF.

This clonotype appeared a few times. The chain combines TRBV5-1 with TRBJ2-6; 11 bases line up with TRBD2. Germline V lookup: CDR1 SGHRS, CDR2 YFSETQ. CDR3 length equals 15 residues. Trimming cost V 4 bases and J 8 bases; bases outside gene matches: 5. The DNA of the CDR3 is TGCGCCAGCAGCCCGGGACTAGCGGCACCCAACGTCCTGACTTTC. Amino acids: CASSPGLAAPNVLTF.